What follows describes a single T cell receptor beta chain. The CDR3 has 17 amino acids. The V gene's germline CDR1 is SGHVS and CDR2 FQNEAQ. J was trimmed by 2 bases and V by 1 base; bases with no gene match: 8. This sample stems from a study of chronic HIV infection and antiretroviral therapy. TCRdb passed the 5' RACE reads through MiXCR, listing each CDR3 protein once. The sample has some 38,000 distinct CDR3 sequences; roughly 8.8% are singletons. This chain uses TRBV7-8 with TRBJ2-4, with 7 bases fitting TRBD2. The sample comprised peripheral blood. The sequence was obtained from an adult who had HIV and had not received antiretroviral therapy, or was an uninfected healthy control (not recorded which). CDR3: CASSLVGGGRTKNIQYF. The CDR3 region has the DNA TGTGCCAGCAGCTTAGTTGGGGGAGGGAGAACCAAAAACATTCAGTACTTC.